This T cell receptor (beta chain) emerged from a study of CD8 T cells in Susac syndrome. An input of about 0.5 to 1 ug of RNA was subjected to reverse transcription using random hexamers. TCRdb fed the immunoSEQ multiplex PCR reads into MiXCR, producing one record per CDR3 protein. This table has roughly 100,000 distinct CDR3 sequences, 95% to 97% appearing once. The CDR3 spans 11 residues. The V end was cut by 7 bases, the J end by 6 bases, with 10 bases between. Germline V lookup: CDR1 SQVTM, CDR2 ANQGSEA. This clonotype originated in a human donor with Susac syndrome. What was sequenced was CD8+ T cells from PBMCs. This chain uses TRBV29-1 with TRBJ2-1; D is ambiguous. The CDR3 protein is CSAGSGNEQFF. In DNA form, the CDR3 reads TGCAGCGCCGGTTCGGGCAATGAGCAGTTCTTC.